These 22 T cell receptor beta chains originate from one sample sequenced in a study of blood T cell repertoires in COVID-19. Sequenced by immunoSEQ multiplex PCR; TCRdb stores in-frame clones only, minus some. This sample has fewer than 300,000 clones, with roughly nine tenths found just once. The sample consisted of peripheral blood. The receptors shown here come from a woman in her twenties or thirties with COVID-19, enrolled during active disease.

The rearrangement links TRBV19 to TRBJ1-5; D perhaps matches TRBD1 (5 bases). The germline V and J ends were trimmed by 7 bases and 2 bases, with 15 bases remaining between them. Looked up from germline, CDR1 is LNHDA and CDR2 is SQIVND (reference sequence). The CDR3 extends over 15 amino acids. CDR3 loop: CASTLGPRGNQPQHF. CDR3 in DNA: TGTGCCAGTACCCTCGGTCCCAGGGGCAATCAGCCCCAGCATTTT.

The chain has TRBV28 and TRBJ2-3; 10 nucleotides align to TRBD1. Germline CDR1 is MDHEN and CDR2 is SYDVKM. The CDR3 sequence is 15 residues long. With V trimmed by 5 bases and J by 5 bases, 7 bases remained unmatched. The CDR3: CASSQTGTGEDTQYF. The DNA of the CDR3 is TGTGCCAGCAGTCAGACCGGGACAGGGGAAGATACGCAGTATTTT.

This sequence joins TRBV28 and TRBJ2-7, with a tentative D call TRBD1 (6 bases). V lost 5 bases, J lost 5 bases, and 19 bases lay in between. This CDR3 has 15 amino acids. Germline lookup yields CDR1 MDHEN and CDR2 SYDVKM. DNA for the CDR3: TGTGCCAGCAGTCTAAAAGCACAGGGTTTCCACGAGCAGTACTTC. This sequence encodes CASSLKAQGFHEQYF. The full variable domain, its missing parts supplied by reference TRBV28 and TRBJ2-7, is DVKVTQSSRYLVKRTGEKVFLECVQDMDHENMFWYRQDPGLGLRLIYFSYDVKMKEKGDIPEGYSVSREKKERFSLILESASTNQTSMYLCASSLKAQGFHEQYFGPGTRLTVT.

This clone was seen more than once but under ten times. This chain joins TRBV25-1 and TRBJ2-7; 8 bases are shared with TRBD1. The CDR3 spans 14 residues. V was pared by 4 bases and J by 1 base, with 3 bases of the junction left unmatched. Germline CDR1 reads MGHDK; CDR2 reads SYGVNS. The CDR3 region is CASSVGTGSYEQYF. CDR3 sequence (DNA): TGTGCCAGCAGTGTCGGGACAGGATCCTACGAGCAGTACTTC.

The rearrangement uses TRBV19 and TRBJ2-4; D possibly corresponds to TRBD1 (6 bases). Per the germline V gene, CDR1 is LNHDA and CDR2 is SQIVND (reference sequence). The CDR3 consists of 15 residues. Trimming removed 3 bases at V and 9 bases at J, with 18 bases between. In DNA form, the CDR3 reads TGTGCCAGTAGTATGGTCCCAGGGGCGATTGGCATTCAGTACTTC. Its protein product is CASSMVPGAIGIQYF. The complete variable domain, with remaining parts taken from reference TRBV19 and TRBJ2-4, reads DGGITQSPKYLFRKEGQNVTLSCEQNLNHDAMYWYRQDPGQGLRLIYYSQIVNDFQKGDIAEGYSVSREKKESFPLTVTSAQKNPTAFYLCASSMVPGAIGIQYFGAGTRLSVL.

This clone was seen a few times. The genes are TRBV9 and TRBJ2-5; 9 bases are shared with TRBD2. The germline CDR1 and CDR2 sequences are SGDLS and YYNGEE. CDR3 length equals 15 residues. Unmatched junction bases numbered 8, after V lost 3 bases and J lost 5 bases. The CDR3 DNA reads as TGTGCCAGCAGCGCGGAGGGACTAGCCAGCGAGACCCAGTACTTC. Protein product: CASSAEGLASETQYF. The variable domain in full, completed from reference TRBV9 and TRBJ2-5, reads DSGVTQTPKHLITATGQRVTLRCSPRSGDLSVYWYQQSLDQGLQFLIQYYNGEERAKGNILERFSAQQFPDLHSELNLSSLELGDSALYFCASSAEGLASETQYFGPGTRLLVL.

The sample holds a few counts of this clone. This chain connects TRBV6-5 to TRBJ2-5; 7 bases are shared with TRBD2. The CDR3 runs 14 residues. Germline CDR1 is MNHEY and CDR2 is SVGAGI. V lost 6 bases, J lost 2 bases, and 6 bases stayed unmatched. The CDR3 sequence: CASSGGGWQETQYF. The CDR3 coding sequence is TGTGCCAGCAGCGGCGGGGGTTGGCAAGAGACCCAGTACTTC.

The chain uses TRBV28 and TRBJ2-1; perhaps TRBD2 as D (6 bases). V was shortened by 6 bases and J by 9 bases, with 9 bases between the two germline ends. The germline V gene encodes CDR1 MDHEN and CDR2 SYDVKM. The CDR3 spans 11 residues. CDR3 nucleotide sequence: TGTGCCAGCAGAACGGGAGTTGAGCAGTTCTTC. Its protein is CASRTGVEQFF.

The chain uses TRBV19 and TRBJ2-7; TRBD2 is a possible D gene (5 bases). Trimming removed 4 bases at V and 4 bases at J, with 17 bases between. Germline CDR1 is LNHDA and CDR2 is SQIVND (reference sequence). The CDR3 has 15 residues. CDR3 bases: TGTGCCAGTAGTAAACTCAACGGGATGGGATACGAGCAGTACTTC. It codes for CASSKLNGMGYEQYF.

The chain carries TRBV7-2 and TRBJ1-6; no definite D call. CDR3 length equals 16 residues. V gave up 1 base and J gave up 7 bases, with 14 bases separating them. Germline CDR1 is SGHTA and CDR2 is FQGNSA. CDR3 DNA: TGTGCCAGCAGCTTAGGACCCAACGGGTCCAATTCACCCCTCCACTTT. Translating it yields CASSLGPNGSNSPLHF. Full variable domain (missing parts from reference TRBV7-2 and TRBJ1-6): GAGVSQSPSNKVTEKGKDVELRCDPISGHTALYWYRQSLGQGLEFLIYFQGNSAPDKSGLPSDRFSAERTGGSVSTLTIQRTQQEDSAVYLCASSLGPNGSNSPLHFGNGTRLTVT.

The V call is TRBV30, the J call TRBJ1-3; D might be TRBD1 (6 bases). Looked up from germline, CDR1 is GTSNPN and CDR2 is SVGIG (reference sequence). V lost 2 bases and J lost 3, with 11 bases in between. There are 14 residues in the CDR3. The CDR3 here is CAWSLTGSGNTIYF. The CDR3 coding sequence is TGTGCCTGGAGTCTAACAGGGAGTGGAAACACCATATATTTT.

The chain links TRBV5-6 to TRBJ2-5, with 10 bases aligning to TRBD2. Trimming took 0 bases from V and 4 from J; bases not matched to a gene: 9. The germline V gene encodes CDR1 SGHDT and CDR2 YYEEEE. The CDR3 consists of 17 residues. For the CDR3, the DNA is TGTGCCAGCAGCTTGGCCCGCGTAGCGGGAGGAGGAGAGACCCAGTACTTC. It is translated as CASSLARVAGGGETQYF.

V is TRBV5-1 and J is TRBJ2-2; the match to TRBD1 covers 11 bases. From germline, CDR1 is SGHRS and CDR2 YFSETQ. Losses at the gene ends were 6 bases for V and 5 bases for J; bases not matched to a gene: 9. The CDR3 has 16 residues. The CDR3 loop is CASKVGQGADTGELFF. In DNA, the CDR3 is TGCGCCAGCAAAGTAGGACAGGGGGCGGATACCGGGGAGCTGTTTTTT. The whole variable domain, remainder taken from reference TRBV5-1 and TRBJ2-2, is KAGVTQTPRYLIKTRGQQVTLSCSPISGHRSVSWYQQTPGQGLQFLFEYFSETQRNKGNFPGRFSGRQFSNSRSEMNVSTLELGDSALYLCASKVGQGADTGELFFGEGSRLTVL.

The chain carries TRBV5-1 and TRBJ2-7, with 15 positions matching TRBD2. V lost 0 bases to trimming and J lost 5 bases; unmatched junction nucleotides: 3. The length of the CDR3 is 16 residues. The V gene's germline CDR1 is SGHRS and CDR2 YFSETQ. The chain's CDR3 is CASSLGTSGRVNEQYF. CDR3 DNA sequence: TGCGCCAGCAGCTTGGGGACTAGCGGGAGGGTCAACGAGCAGTACTTC. The entire variable domain, with the rest obtained from reference TRBV5-1 and TRBJ2-7, is as follows: KAGVTQTPRYLIKTRGQQVTLSCSPISGHRSVSWYQQTPGQGLQFLFEYFSETQRNKGNFPGRFSGRQFSNSRSEMNVSTLELGDSALYLCASSLGTSGRVNEQYFGPGTRLTVT.

In DNA form, the CDR3 reads TGTGCCAGCAGTGATACAAGTGGTTGGAATTCACCCCTCCACTTT. As protein: CASSDTSGWNSPLHF. The V gene is TRBV2, the J gene TRBJ1-6; D not resolved. The germline gives CDR1 SNHLY, CDR2 FYNNEI. The CDR3 contains 15 residues. Trimming removed 3 bases from V and 7 bases from J, with 13 bases in between.

This rearrangement joins TRBV29-1 to TRBJ2-2; 8 nucleotides line up with TRBD2. V was clipped by 2 bases and J by 1 base; unmatched bases: 3. Germline V gene sequence: CDR1 SQVTM, CDR2 ANQGSEA. The CDR3 is 15 amino acids. CDR3 region: CSVELSGRNTGELFF. The CDR3 bases are TGCAGCGTTGAACTAAGCGGGAGGAACACCGGGGAGCTGTTTTTT.

The chain uses TRBV18 and TRBJ2-3, with TRBD2 identical over 11 bases. Looked up from germline, CDR1 is KGHSH and CDR2 is LQKENI. CDR3 length: 16 amino acids. The J segment lost 2 bases and the V segment lost 3 bases, leaving 4 bases of the junction unmatched. CDR3 amino acids: CASSPETSGATDTQYF. Written as DNA, the CDR3 is TGTGCCAGCTCACCGGAGACTAGCGGGGCCACAGATACGCAGTATTTT. The variable domain in full, with the rest retrieved from reference TRBV18 and TRBJ2-3, is NAGVMQNPRHLVRRRGQEARLRCSPMKGHSHVYWYRQLPEEGLKFMVYLQKENIIDESGMPKERFSAEFPKEGPSILRIQQVVRGDSAAYFCASSPETSGATDTQYFGPGTRLTVL.

The CDR3 sequence: CASSIYATNEKLFF. For the CDR3, the DNA is TGCGCCAGCAGCATCTATGCAACTAATGAAAAACTGTTTTTT. This chain links TRBV4-1 with TRBJ1-4, with D hard to call. V was cut by 5 bases and J by 0 bases, with 7 bases left in between. Germline CDR1 MGHRA, CDR2 YSYEKL. The length of the CDR3 is 14 residues.

The rearrangement links TRBV27 to TRBJ2-7, with 7 bases matching TRBD2. Losses at the gene ends were 4 bases for V and 0 bases for J; bases not matched to a gene: 9. This CDR3 is 16 amino acids long. Germline V CDR1 and CDR2: MNHEY, SMNVEV (reference sequence). Here the CDR3 reads CASSSPHSGSSYEQYF. The CDR3, as DNA: TGTGCCAGCAGTTCTCCCCATAGCGGGTCCTCCTACGAGCAGTACTTC.

The genes are TRBV6-1 and TRBJ2-1, with 10 bases fitting TRBD1. The ends lost 3 bases at V and 5 bases at J; junction bases unmatched: 4. The CDR3 loop spans 15 amino acids. Germline loops: CDR1 MNHNS, CDR2 SASEGT. The CDR3: CASSEVGQGDNEQFF. The CDR3 bases are TGTGCCAGCAGTGAGGTCGGACAGGGGGACAATGAGCAGTTCTTC.

The chain has TRBV5-8 and TRBJ2-7; the match to TRBD1 covers 8 bases. Germline CDR1 and CDR2: SGHTS and YDEGEE. V gave up 5 bases and J gave up 1 base; unmatched junction bases: 5. The CDR3 runs 14 residues. The CDR3 reads CASRGQGKSYEQYF. Here the CDR3 DNA reads TGTGCCAGCAGAGGACAGGGCAAATCCTACGAGCAGTACTTC.

This sequence joins TRBV3-1 (or the pseudogene TRBV3-2) and TRBJ2-6; D remains ambiguous. Germline assignment: CDR1 LGHDT and CDR2 YNNKEL (reference sequence). The length of the CDR3 is 16 residues. V shed 2 bases and J shed 0 bases, with 8 bases lying between them. DNA for the CDR3: TGTGCCAGCAGCCAATATTCCTTCTCTGGGGCCAACGTCCTGACTTTC. This encodes CASSQYSFSGANVLTF.